This T cell receptor beta chain derives from a study of shared clonotypes between healthy human individuals. The study, taken as a whole, reports: As a rule, naive subsets had a larger estimated richness than memory subsets. It was expected that sequencing depth would affect clonotype sharing among donors. Blood alone was sampled, and tissue repertoires likely differ.

Note on this clone: Its antigen remains unknown.

Looked up from germline, CDR1 is SGDLS and CDR2 is YYNGEE. The V end was cut by 0 bases, the J end by 3 bases, with 6 bases between. The CDR3 spans 13 residues. Only CD45RO-negative cells positively selected for CCR7 counted as naive CD8 cells, so terminally differentiated effector memory CD45RA+ cells were excluded. The method was immunoSEQ multiplex PCR; TCRdb's version includes in-frame clones alone and lacks a portion of them. The sample holds more than 600,000 clones, roughly 94% seen once. The V call is TRBV9, the J call TRBJ1-1, with a tentative D call TRBD1 (5 bases). This sequence was found in a young man in good health. The sequenced material came from naive CD8+ T cells sorted from blood. This CDR3 reads CASSVEGHTEAFF. The CDR3 region has the DNA TGTGCCAGCAGCGTAGAGGGGCACACTGAAGCTTTCTTT.